Below, 26 T cell receptor beta chains from the same sample are listed, as sequenced in a study of Ad26.COV2.S vaccination and SARS-CoV-2 variants. TCRdb's table, derived via immunoSEQ multiplex PCR, lists solely in-frame clones and lacks some. In the table there are nearly 95,000 clones, around 82% of which are singletons. The sample in question was peripheral blood, obtained after recovery from COVID-19. The receptors stem from a human donor who had recovered from COVID-19.

This clone is a singleton in its sample. The chain carries TRBV21-1 and TRBJ2-3; the table assigns TRBD1, which was not confirmed against the DNA. TRBV21-1 is listed as a pseudogene. This CDR3 is 19 amino acids long. CDR3 sequence (DNA): TGTGCCAGCAGCAAAAGGCCAGGGACAGAAACTTCTAGCACAGATACGCAGTATTTT. It specifies CASSKRPGTETSSTDTQYF.

The chain carries TRBV7-9 and TRBJ2-7; D call uncertain. Trimming shortened V by 4 bases and J by 3 bases, and 7 bases separated the two germline ends. This CDR3 region has 12 residues. The germline gives CDR1 SEHNR, CDR2 FQNEAQ (reference sequence). The CDR3 sequence: CASSSLYYEQYF. CDR3 DNA sequence: TGTGCCAGCAGCTCGCTATACTACGAGCAGTACTTC.

CDR3 in DNA: TGTGCCAGCAGTCCCGACATGGGGAGCTATGGCTACACCTTC. Its translation: CASSPDMGSYGYTF. The genes are TRBV6-5 and TRBJ1-2; D remains ambiguous. The ends were cut back, 5 bases at V and 4 bases at J, with 14 bases in the middle. The V gene's germline CDR1 is MNHEY and CDR2 SVGAGI. This CDR3 has 14 amino acids.

The V call is TRBV5-4, the J call TRBJ2-5, with D perhaps matching TRBD1 (5 bases). Germline values: CDR1 SGHNT, CDR2 YYREEE (reference sequence). The CDR3 has 15 residues. Trimming removed 0 bases at V and 4 bases at J, with 13 bases between. The chain's CDR3 is CASSLGGRSTETQYF. CDR3 in DNA: TGTGCCAGCAGCTTGGGGGGCCGATCGACAGAGACCCAGTACTTC.

To note about this clone: Its ends do not fully match the called genes, so a read error is possible. The chain uses TRBV6-2 or TRBV6-3 and TRBJ2-1; TRBD2 aligns across 8 bases. The CDR3 covers 12 residues. Looked up from germline, CDR1 is MNHEY and CDR2 is SVGEGT. The CDR3 loop is CASSTGLAEEFF. CDR3 coding DNA: TGTGCCAGCAGTACTGGACTAGCTGAGGAGTTCTTC.

The genes are TRBV19 and TRBJ2-5; D remains unclear. The CDR3 spans 13 residues. V gave up 6 bases and J gave up 5 bases, with 13 bases separating them. CDR1 is LNHDA and CDR2 is SQIVND in the germline V gene (reference sequence). The CDR3 region is CASSFTLGETQYF. CDR3 sequence (DNA): TGTGCCAGTAGCTTTACCCTCGGGGAGACCCAGTACTTC.

V and J are TRBV29-1 and TRBJ2-7; either TRBD1 or TRBD2 may supply D (6 bases each). V dropped 2 bases and J dropped 2 bases, with 19 bases sitting between them. Germline assignment: CDR1 SQVTM and CDR2 ANQGSEA. The CDR3 runs 16 residues. CDR3 amino acids: CSVEFAAGQGTYEQYF. The CDR3 DNA follows: TGCAGCGTTGAATTCGCAGCGGGCCAGGGGACCTACGAGCAGTACTTC.

This sequence joins TRBV20-1 and TRBJ2-5, with D hard to call. In germline, CDR1 is DFQATT, CDR2 SNEGSKA (reference sequence). The CDR3 spans 14 residues. Deletions cut 3 bases from V and 0 bases from J, with 11 bases between. The CDR3 region has the DNA TGCAGTGCTAGTATCGGAAAGTACCAAGAGACCCAGTACTTC. Translation gives CSASIGKYQETQYF.

The chain uses TRBV28 and TRBJ2-1, with TRBD2 as a possible D gene (6 bases). The CDR3 loop spans 13 amino acids. V shed 3 bases and J shed 7 bases, with 10 bases lying between them. Looked up from germline, CDR1 is MDHEN and CDR2 is SYDVKM. The CDR3 sequence is CASSFPGVNEQFF. The CDR3 DNA is TGTGCCAGCAGTTTCCCGGGGGTTAATGAGCAGTTCTTC.

The J gene is TRBJ2-1, the V gene TRBV7-9; D not resolved. Trimming left V 11 bases short and J 6 bases short, with 14 bases between. Looked up from germline, CDR1 is SEHNR and CDR2 is FQNEAQ (reference sequence). The CDR3 sequence is 12 residues long. The CDR3 spells CAEIILGNEQFF. The CDR3, as DNA: TGTGCCGAAATAATCTTGGGCAATGAGCAGTTCTTC.

This chain joins TRBV21-1 and TRBJ2-1; no check of the table's D call, TRBD2, against the DNA was made. TRBV21-1 is termed a pseudogene. The CDR3 has 9 amino acids. For the CDR3, the DNA is TGTGCCAGCAGTTCCGAACTTTTCTTC. Translation gives CASSSELFF.

The gene calls are TRBV19 and TRBJ2-1, with 9 bases aligning to TRBD2. The CDR3 is 16 residues long. The V gene end was trimmed by 5 bases and the J gene end by 10 bases; junction bases not matched to a gene: 15. Germline V gene data show CDR1 as LNHDA and CDR2 as SQIVND (reference sequence). The CDR3 region is CASSAKASGNHREQFF. For the CDR3, the DNA is TGTGCCAGTAGTGCAAAGGCTAGCGGGAATCATCGGGAGCAGTTCTTC.

The CDR3 protein is CASSQGIRAGSTDTQYF. DNA for the CDR3: TGCGCCAGCAGCCAAGGTATCAGAGCGGGGTCCACAGATACGCAGTATTTT. The V call is TRBV4-3, the J call TRBJ2-3; 7 nucleotides align to TRBD2. From germline, CDR1 is LGHNA and CDR2 YSLEER. This CDR3 is 17 amino acids long. The V gene end was trimmed by 1 base and the J gene end by 2 bases; junction bases not matched to a gene: 9.

This chain uses TRBV5-6 with TRBJ2-3; D is possibly TRBD1 or TRBD2 (5 bases each). V was pared by 4 bases and J by 3 bases, with 12 bases between. The CDR3 is 14 amino acids. Germline-derived CDR1 and CDR2 are SGHDT and YYEEEE. The CDR3 DNA reads as TGTGCCAGCAGCCCCGGGGCCCGAACAGATACGCAGTATTTT. Encoded protein: CASSPGARTDTQYF. Combining the CDR3 with reference TRBV5-6 and TRBJ2-3 gives the whole variable domain DAGVTQSPTHLIKTRGQQVTLRCSPKSGHDTVSWYQQALGQGPQFIFQYYEEEERQRGNFPDRFSGHQFPNYSSELNVNALLLGDSALYLCASSPGARTDTQYFGPGTRLTVL.

V usage is TRBV25-1 and J usage is TRBJ1-2; possible D gene TRBD1, 5 bases. V lost 3 bases and J lost 2, with 10 bases in between. Germline CDR1 is MGHDK and CDR2 is SYGVNS. This CDR3 region has 14 residues. For the CDR3, the DNA is TGTGCCAGCAGTGATATCGCAGGGAACTATGGCTACACCTTC. Translation gives CASSDIAGNYGYTF.

The chain's CDR3 is CASRHAKLADSTLNTGELFF. DNA of the CDR3: TGTGCCAGTCGACACGCGAAACTAGCAGATTCCACCCTGAACACCGGGGAGCTGTTTTTT. The chain employs TRBV19 and TRBJ2-2, with TRBD2 as a possible D gene (6 bases). This CDR3 comprises 20 residues. Per the germline V gene, CDR1 is LNHDA and CDR2 is SQIVND (reference sequence). V was trimmed by 8 bases and J by 1 base, leaving 29 bases between them.

This clone has only one observation. This chain uses TRBV14 with TRBJ1-2, with D possibly being TRBD1 (5 bases). Germline V gives CDR1 SGHDN, CDR2 FVKESK. Trimming cost V 5 bases and J 4 bases, with 14 bases left between them. This CDR3 contains 14 residues. The CDR3 coding sequence is TGTGCCAGCAGCTCCGGGGGGGATCCCTATGGCTACACCTTC. Its protein is CASSSGGDPYGYTF.

The chain uses TRBV10-3 and TRBJ2-7; a weak D match, TRBD1 (5 bases). With 1 base removed from V and 5 bases from J, the gap between germline ends came to 15 bases. CDR1 is ENHRY and CDR2 is SYGVKD in the germline V gene. This CDR3 comprises 15 residues. The CDR3, as DNA: TGTGCCATCAGTGAGTTCGATGTTGGGGCCGACGAGCAGTACTTC. It translates to CAISEFDVGADEQYF.

The rearrangement uses TRBV6-5 and TRBJ2-7, with D possibly being TRBD1 (6 bases). CDR3 length: 14 amino acids. Germline loops: CDR1 MNHEY, CDR2 SVGAGI. Trimming cost V 6 bases and J 0 bases, with 12 bases left between them. CDR3 region: CASSPDRASYEQYF. CDR3 nucleotides: TGTGCCAGCAGCCCGGACAGAGCCTCCTACGAGCAGTACTTC.

Here the CDR3 DNA reads TGTGCCAGCAGTGGGTCAGTCTACAATGAGCAGTTCTTC. This encodes CASSGSVYNEQFF. The chain joins TRBV2 to TRBJ2-1; D is unclear. Germline V lookup: CDR1 SNHLY, CDR2 FYNNEI. CDR3 length: 13 amino acids. V dropped 4 bases and J dropped 3 bases, with 7 bases sitting between them.

V is TRBV4-3 and J is TRBJ1-2; no reliable D call. V dropped 1 base and J dropped 8 bases, with 11 bases sitting between them. Germline lookup yields CDR1 LGHNA and CDR2 YSLEER. This CDR3 has 13 residues. The CDR3 is CASSQGGGLGYTF. CDR3 bases: TGCGCCAGCAGCCAAGGAGGAGGTCTCGGCTACACCTTC.

The rearrangement links TRBV28 to TRBJ2-7; D is perhaps TRBD1 or TRBD2 (6 bases each). Germline-derived CDR1 and CDR2 are MDHEN and SYDVKM. The CDR3 is 11 residues long. V lost 5 bases and J lost 9, with 11 bases in between. This CDR3 is CASSPQGGQYF. The CDR3 DNA follows: TGTGCCAGCAGTCCACAGGGAGGGCAGTACTTC. The complete variable domain, with remaining parts taken from reference TRBV28 and TRBJ2-7, reads DVKVTQSSRYLVKRTGEKVFLECVQDMDHENMFWYRQDPGLGLRLIYFSYDVKMKEKGDIPEGYSVSREKKERFSLILESASTNQTSMYLCASSPQGGQYFGPGTRLTVT.

This chain connects TRBV11-3 to TRBJ1-6; no definite D call. Deletions cut 4 bases from V and 8 bases from J, with 12 bases between. This CDR3 has 14 amino acids. From germline, CDR1 is SGHNT and CDR2 YENEEA. The CDR3 nucleotides read TGTGCCAGCAGCTCCCTTGGACGAGATTCACCCCTCCACTTT. Protein: CASSSLGRDSPLHF.

This chain links TRBV6-5 with TRBJ1-1; tentatively, D is TRBD1 (5 bases). Germline assignment: CDR1 MNHEY and CDR2 SVGAGI. V gave up 10 bases and J gave up 3 bases, with 21 bases separating them. The CDR3 has 15 amino acids. The chain's CDR3 is CATHLSEGRYTEAFF. CDR3 in DNA: TGTGCCACTCATCTCTCCGAGGGGAGATACACTGAAGCTTTCTTT.

In its sample, this clone was seen once. The V gene is TRBV6-5, the J gene TRBJ2-7, with D unclear. Germline V lookup: CDR1 MNHEY, CDR2 SVGAGI. CDR3 size: 14 residues. V lost 6 bases and J lost 3, with 15 bases in between. The CDR3 is CASRLPGLGYEQYF. CDR3 DNA: TGTGCCAGCAGATTGCCGGGTCTAGGCTACGAGCAGTACTTC.

This clone was seen a few times. The rearrangement uses TRBV18 and TRBJ1-1, with a weak D call TRBD1 (6 bases). CDR1 is KGHSH, CDR2 LQKENI, per germline. The CDR3 covers 15 residues. The V end lost 5 bases, the J end lost 0 bases, and 13 bases lay between the germline ends. This chain's CDR3 is CASSARDIMNTEAFF. For the CDR3, the DNA is TGTGCCAGCTCAGCCCGGGACATCATGAACACTGAAGCTTTCTTT.